Included here is one T cell receptor (beta chain) sequence, with context. Its antigen remains unidentified. A split of CD4+ cells into CD45RA+ naive and CD45RA-negative memory subsets was performed. Every immunoSEQ plate was one replicate of a subset's evenly spread DNA. Here immunoSEQ multiplex PCR was the method, and the copy in TCRdb shows in-frame clones only, minus some. The sample comprises over a million clones, 75% of which are singletons, and about 1.5% rests with the top ten. The entry originates in a study of shared clonotypes between healthy human individuals. The study's findings and limits: When compared with the clonotypes that were shared by all four sorted-subset donors, the non-shared clonotypes turned out to have lower generation probabilities.

The CDR3 loop spans 17 amino acids. The clonotype originates from a man aged 18 to 29 in good health. Sequencing input: memory CD4+ T cells sorted from blood. Subset here: CD45RA-negative fraction. The chain recombines TRBV12-2 with TRBJ2-7. TRBV12-2 is a listed pseudogene. CDR3 sequence: CASRLAALGGETYEQYF. CDR3 DNA sequence: TGTGCAAGTCGCTTAGCCGCCTTGGGGGGCGAAACCTACGAGCAGTACTTC.